This T cell receptor (beta chain) originates from a study of T cells in women clearing cervical HPV infection. On the study more broadly: Cases: HPV16-related CIN3 or worse on histology, a couple of invasive cancers. Study findings and constraints: CIN3+ cases had significantly higher TCR richness than controls; evenness did not differ.

To note about this clone: The target antigen is unknown.

Measured with immunoSEQ multiplex PCR; TCRdb has only the in-frame clones, and not every one. The repertoire table contains some 16,000 clones. This receptor was obtained from a woman aged 18 to 75 with a cervical HPV16 infection that either progressed to CIN3+ or cleared (not recorded which). Sequenced input: blood buffy coat.

The CDR3 sequence is CASRGSLAGNYEQYF. The CDR3 bases that were read are TGCGCCAGCAGAGGCTCCCTAGCGGGGAACTACGAG. This sequence joins TRBV5-1 and TRBJ2-7; 9 bases map to TRBD2. The read falls 3 residues short of the CDR3 end, and the missing part is taken from the germline J gene. The CDR3 is 15 amino acids. Germline V CDR1 and CDR2: SGHRS, YFSETQ. V dropped 5 bases and J dropped 3; count of bases not matched to a gene: 9.